This T cell receptor (beta chain) was found in a study of T cells in Graves' hyperthyroidism and ophthalmopathy. Study details: Upon initial diagnosis and before any treatment, peripheral blood was collected. The study's findings and limits: In simple terms, a model built on 13 V-J features told ophthalmopathy apart from stable hyperthyroidism.

Germline V gene lookup returns CDR1 SGHNT and CDR2 YENEEA. The CDR3 is made up of 15 amino acids. Between the trimmed V and J ends, which lost 5 bases and 4 bases, there was a span of 14 bases. This clonotype was detected ten times or more. Its antigen is not identified. Blood sampling occurred at first hyperthyroidism diagnosis, ahead of any ophthalmopathy symptoms. RNA transcripts yielded amplified TCR beta CDR3 regions. An initial round of RT-PCR targeting the TCR CDR3 relied on the HTBI primer set. TCRdb re-derived calls from the multiplex PCR reads in MiXCR, one entry per CDR3 protein. The sample consists of about 160,000 distinct CDR3 sequences, 9.4% of them appearing once.

The chain links TRBV11-3 to TRBJ2-2; D unclear. This TCR came from a woman between 18 and 30 years old with Graves' hyperthyroidism that later progressed to Graves' ophthalmopathy. The sequencing sample was made of blood. CDR3 sequence reads: CASSPRSRVTGELFF. CDR3 DNA: TGTGCCAGCAGCCCACGTTCAAGGGTCACCGGGGAGCTGTTTTTT.